Sequencing of this T cell receptor (beta chain) was carried out in a study of blood T cell repertoires in COVID-19. For the study at large: Sites across the United States, Italy and Spain contributed samples from acute and convalescent COVID-19.

Here immunoSEQ multiplex PCR was the method, and the copy in TCRdb shows in-frame clones only, minus some. Of fewer than 200,000 clones detected, around 83% appear once; the ten largest clones hold roughly 4%. This clone was recorded a few times. V was clipped by 0 bases and J by 6 bases; unmatched bases: 14. This CDR3 has 19 amino acids. Germline CDR1 and CDR2: ENHRY and SYGVKD. The J gene is TRBJ1-1, the V gene TRBV10-3; 12 positions agree with TRBD1. The sequenced sample consisted of PBMCs or T cells enriched from blood (not recorded which). The clonotype originates from a woman aged 45-60 years in a cohort exposed to, infected with or recovered from COVID-19 (not recorded which). The chain's CDR3 is CAISESIFQLRDRGPEAFF. CDR3 bases: TGTGCCATCAGTGAGTCCATCTTCCAGCTCCGGGACAGGGGGCCTGAAGCTTTCTTT.